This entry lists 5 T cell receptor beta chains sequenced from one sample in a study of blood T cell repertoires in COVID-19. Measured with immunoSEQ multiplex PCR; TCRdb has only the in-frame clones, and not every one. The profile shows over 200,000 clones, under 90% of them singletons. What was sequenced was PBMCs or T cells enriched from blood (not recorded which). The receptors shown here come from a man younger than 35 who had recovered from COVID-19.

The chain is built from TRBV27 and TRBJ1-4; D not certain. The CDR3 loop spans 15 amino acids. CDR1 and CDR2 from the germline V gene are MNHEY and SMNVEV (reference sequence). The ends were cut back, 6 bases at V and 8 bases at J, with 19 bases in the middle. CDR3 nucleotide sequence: TGTGCCAGCAGGCAAGGGCGGGTGACGGGAGAAAAACTGTTTTTT. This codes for CASRQGRVTGEKLFF.

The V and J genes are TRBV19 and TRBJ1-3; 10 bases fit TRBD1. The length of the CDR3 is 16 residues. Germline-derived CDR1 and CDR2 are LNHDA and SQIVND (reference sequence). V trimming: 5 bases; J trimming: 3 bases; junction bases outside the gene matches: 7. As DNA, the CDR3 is TGTGCCAGTAGTCCGCTGGGACAGGGGTTTGGAAACACCATATATTTT. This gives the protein CASSPLGQGFGNTIYF. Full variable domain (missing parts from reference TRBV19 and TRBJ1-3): DGGITQSPKYLFRKEGQNVTLSCEQNLNHDAMYWYRQDPGQGLRLIYYSQIVNDFQKGDIAEGYSVSREKKESFPLTVTSAQKNPTAFYLCASSPLGQGFGNTIYFGEGSWLTVV.

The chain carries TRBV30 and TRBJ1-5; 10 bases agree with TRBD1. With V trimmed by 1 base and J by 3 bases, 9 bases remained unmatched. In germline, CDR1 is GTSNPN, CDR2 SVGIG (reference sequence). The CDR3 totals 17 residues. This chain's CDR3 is CAWSAWDRGSVNQPQHF. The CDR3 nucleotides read TGTGCCTGGAGTGCCTGGGACAGGGGTTCGGTCAATCAGCCCCAGCATTTT.

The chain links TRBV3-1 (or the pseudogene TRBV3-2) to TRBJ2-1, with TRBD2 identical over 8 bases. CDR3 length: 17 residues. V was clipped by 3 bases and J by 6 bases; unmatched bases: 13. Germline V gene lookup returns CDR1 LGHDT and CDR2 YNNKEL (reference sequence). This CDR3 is CASSHELVRGGRNEQFF. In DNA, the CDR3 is TGTGCCAGCAGCCACGAACTCGTCCGGGGGGGGCGCAATGAGCAGTTCTTC.

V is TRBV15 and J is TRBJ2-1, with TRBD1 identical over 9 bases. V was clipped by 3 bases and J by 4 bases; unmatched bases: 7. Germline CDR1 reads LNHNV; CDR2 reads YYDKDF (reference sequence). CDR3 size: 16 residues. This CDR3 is CATSREPGQGYNEQFF. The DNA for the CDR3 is TGTGCCACCAGCAGGGAACCGGGACAGGGATACAATGAGCAGTTCTTC.